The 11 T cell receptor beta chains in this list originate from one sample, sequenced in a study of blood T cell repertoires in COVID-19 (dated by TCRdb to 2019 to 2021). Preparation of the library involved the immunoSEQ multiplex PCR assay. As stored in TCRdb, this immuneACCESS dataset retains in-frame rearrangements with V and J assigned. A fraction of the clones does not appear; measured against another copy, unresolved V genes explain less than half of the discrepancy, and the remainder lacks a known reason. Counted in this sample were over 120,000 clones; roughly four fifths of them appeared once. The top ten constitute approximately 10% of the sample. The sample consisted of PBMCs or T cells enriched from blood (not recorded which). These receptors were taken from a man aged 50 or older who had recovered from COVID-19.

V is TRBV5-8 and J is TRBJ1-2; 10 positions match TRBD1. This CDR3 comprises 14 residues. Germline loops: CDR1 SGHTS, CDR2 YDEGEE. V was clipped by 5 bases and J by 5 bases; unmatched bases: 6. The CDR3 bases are TGTGCCAGCAGTTGGGACAGGGGTTCTTATGGCTACACCTTC. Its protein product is CASSWDRGSYGYTF.

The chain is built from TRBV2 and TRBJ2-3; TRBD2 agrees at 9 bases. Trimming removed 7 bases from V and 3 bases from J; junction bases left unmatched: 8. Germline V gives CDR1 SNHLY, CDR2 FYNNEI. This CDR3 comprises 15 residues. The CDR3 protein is CASKFRGGETDTQYF. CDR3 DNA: TGTGCCAGCAAATTCCGCGGGGGGGAAACAGATACGCAGTATTTT.

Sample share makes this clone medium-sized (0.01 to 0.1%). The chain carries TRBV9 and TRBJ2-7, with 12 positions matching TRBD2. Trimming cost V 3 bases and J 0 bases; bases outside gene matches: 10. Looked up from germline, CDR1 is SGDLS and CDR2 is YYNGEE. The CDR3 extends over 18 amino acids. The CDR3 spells CASSGPWTSGASSYEQYF. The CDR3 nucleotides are TGTGCCAGCAGCGGCCCCTGGACTAGCGGGGCTAGCTCCTACGAGCAGTACTTC.

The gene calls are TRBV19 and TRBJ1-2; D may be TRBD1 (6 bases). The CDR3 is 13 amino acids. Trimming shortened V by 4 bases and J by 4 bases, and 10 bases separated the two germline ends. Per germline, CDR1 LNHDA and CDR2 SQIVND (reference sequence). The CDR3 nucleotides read TGTGCCAGTAGTACTCCAGGGGTCTATGGCTACACCTTC. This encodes CASSTPGVYGYTF.

The CDR3 region is CASSPPGGMGNQPQHF. DNA of the CDR3: TGTGCCAGCTCACCACCTGGAGGGATGGGCAATCAGCCCCAGCATTTT. This chain uses TRBV18 with TRBJ1-5; D is uncertain. Germline V lookup: CDR1 KGHSH, CDR2 LQKENI. V lost 0 bases, J lost 2 bases, and 11 bases lay in between. The CDR3 has 16 residues.

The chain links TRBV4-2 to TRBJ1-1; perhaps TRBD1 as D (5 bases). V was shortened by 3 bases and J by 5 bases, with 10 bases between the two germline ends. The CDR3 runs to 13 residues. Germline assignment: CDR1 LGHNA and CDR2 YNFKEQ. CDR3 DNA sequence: TGTGCCAGCAGCCAGAAGGAGGGGACTGAAGCTTTCTTT. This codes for CASSQKEGTEAFF.

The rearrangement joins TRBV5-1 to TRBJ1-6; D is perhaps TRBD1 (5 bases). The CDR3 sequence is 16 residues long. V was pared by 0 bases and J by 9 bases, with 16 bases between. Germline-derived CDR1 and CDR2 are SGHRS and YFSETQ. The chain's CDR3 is CASSLETVGKFSPLHF. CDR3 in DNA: TGCGCCAGCAGCTTGGAGACAGTTGGGAAATTTTCACCCCTCCACTTT. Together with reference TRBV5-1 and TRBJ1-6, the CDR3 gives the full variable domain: KAGVTQTPRYLIKTRGQQVTLSCSPISGHRSVSWYQQTPGQGLQFLFEYFSETQRNKGNFPGRFSGRQFSNSRSEMNVSTLELGDSALYLCASSLETVGKFSPLHFGNGTRLTVT.

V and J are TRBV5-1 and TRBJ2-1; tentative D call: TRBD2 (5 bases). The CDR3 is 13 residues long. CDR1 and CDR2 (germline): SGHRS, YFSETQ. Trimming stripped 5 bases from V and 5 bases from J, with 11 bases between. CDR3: CASRLGPNNEQFF. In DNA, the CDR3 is TGCGCCAGCAGACTAGGGCCAAACAATGAGCAGTTCTTC.

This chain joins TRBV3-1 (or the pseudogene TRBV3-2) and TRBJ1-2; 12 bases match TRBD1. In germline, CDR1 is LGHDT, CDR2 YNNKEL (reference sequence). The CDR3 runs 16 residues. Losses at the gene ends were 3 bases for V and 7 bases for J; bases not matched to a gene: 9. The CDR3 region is CASSQGGTGGGLGYTF. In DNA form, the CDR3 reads TGTGCCAGCAGCCAGGGGGGGACAGGGGGCGGTCTTGGCTACACCTTC.

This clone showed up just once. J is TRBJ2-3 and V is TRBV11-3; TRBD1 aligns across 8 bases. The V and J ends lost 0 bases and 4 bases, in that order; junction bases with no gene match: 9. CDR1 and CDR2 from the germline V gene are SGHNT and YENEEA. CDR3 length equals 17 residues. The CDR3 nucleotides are TGTGCCAGCAGCTTAGATCCCCCAGGGGGCTACTCAGATACGCAGTATTTT. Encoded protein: CASSLDPPGGYSDTQYF.

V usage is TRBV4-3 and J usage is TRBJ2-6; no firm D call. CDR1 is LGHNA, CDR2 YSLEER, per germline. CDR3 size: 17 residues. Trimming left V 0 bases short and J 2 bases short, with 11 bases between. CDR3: CASSQELGSAGANVLTF. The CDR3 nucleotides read TGCGCCAGCAGCCAAGAACTCGGGTCTGCTGGGGCCAACGTCCTGACTTTC.